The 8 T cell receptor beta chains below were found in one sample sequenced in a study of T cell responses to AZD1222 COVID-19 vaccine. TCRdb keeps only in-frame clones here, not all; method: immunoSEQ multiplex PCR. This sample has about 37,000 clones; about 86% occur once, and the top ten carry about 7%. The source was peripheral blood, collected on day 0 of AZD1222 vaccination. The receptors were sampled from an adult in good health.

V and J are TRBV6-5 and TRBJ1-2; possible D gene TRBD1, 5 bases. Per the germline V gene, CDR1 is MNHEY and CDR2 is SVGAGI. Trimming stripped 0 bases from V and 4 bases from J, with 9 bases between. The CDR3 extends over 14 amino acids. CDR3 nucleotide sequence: TGTGCCAGCAGTTACTCCTCCGGGGCCTATGGCTACACCTTC. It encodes CASSYSSGAYGYTF.

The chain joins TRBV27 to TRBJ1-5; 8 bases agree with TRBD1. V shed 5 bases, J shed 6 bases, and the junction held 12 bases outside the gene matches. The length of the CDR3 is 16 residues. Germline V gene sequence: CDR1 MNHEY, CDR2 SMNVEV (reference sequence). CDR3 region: CASSPPVGQVRQPQHF. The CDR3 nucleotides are TGTGCCAGCAGTCCCCCCGTGGGACAGGTTCGTCAGCCCCAGCATTTT.

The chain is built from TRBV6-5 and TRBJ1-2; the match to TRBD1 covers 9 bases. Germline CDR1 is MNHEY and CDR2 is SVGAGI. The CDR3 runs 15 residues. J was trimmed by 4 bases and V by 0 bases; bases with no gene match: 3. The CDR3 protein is CASSYSDRGAYGYTF. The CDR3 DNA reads TGTGCCAGCAGTTACTCCGACAGGGGGGCCTATGGCTACACCTTC.

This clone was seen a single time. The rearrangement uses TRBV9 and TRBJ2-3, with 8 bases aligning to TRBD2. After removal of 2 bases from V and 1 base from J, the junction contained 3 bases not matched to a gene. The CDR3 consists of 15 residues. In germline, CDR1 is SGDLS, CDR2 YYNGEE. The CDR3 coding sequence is TGTGCCAGCAGCGTTACTAGCGGCCGCACAGATACGCAGTATTTT. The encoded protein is CASSVTSGRTDTQYF.

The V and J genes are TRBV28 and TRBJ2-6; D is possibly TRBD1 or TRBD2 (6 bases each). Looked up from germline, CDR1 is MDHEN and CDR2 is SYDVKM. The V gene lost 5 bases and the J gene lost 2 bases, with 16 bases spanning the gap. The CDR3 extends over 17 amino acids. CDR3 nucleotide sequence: TGTGCCAGCAGTGGGGGAGGTCAGGGGCCTGGGGCCAACGTCCTGACTTTC. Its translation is CASSGGGQGPGANVLTF.

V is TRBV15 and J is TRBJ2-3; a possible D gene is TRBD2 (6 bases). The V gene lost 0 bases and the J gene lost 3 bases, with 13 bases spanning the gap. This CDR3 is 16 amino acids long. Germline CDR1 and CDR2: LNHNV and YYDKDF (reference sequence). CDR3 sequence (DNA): TGTGCCACCAGCAGAGAAGGGAGGTCCCTGACAGATACGCAGTATTTT. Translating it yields CATSREGRSLTDTQYF.

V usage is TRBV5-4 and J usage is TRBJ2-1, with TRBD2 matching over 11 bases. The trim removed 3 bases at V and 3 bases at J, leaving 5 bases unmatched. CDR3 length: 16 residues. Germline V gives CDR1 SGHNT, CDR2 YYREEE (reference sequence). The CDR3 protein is CASSSVAGGLYNEQFF. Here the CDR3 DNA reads TGTGCCAGCAGCTCCGTAGCGGGGGGGCTCTACAATGAGCAGTTCTTC.

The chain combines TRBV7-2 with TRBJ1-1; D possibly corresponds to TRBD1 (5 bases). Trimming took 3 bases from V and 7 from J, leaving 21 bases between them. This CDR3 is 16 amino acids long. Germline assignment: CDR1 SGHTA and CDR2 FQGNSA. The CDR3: CASSFRVDRAGGEAFF. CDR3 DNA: TGTGCCAGCAGCTTCAGAGTCGACAGAGCGGGCGGTGAAGCTTTCTTT.